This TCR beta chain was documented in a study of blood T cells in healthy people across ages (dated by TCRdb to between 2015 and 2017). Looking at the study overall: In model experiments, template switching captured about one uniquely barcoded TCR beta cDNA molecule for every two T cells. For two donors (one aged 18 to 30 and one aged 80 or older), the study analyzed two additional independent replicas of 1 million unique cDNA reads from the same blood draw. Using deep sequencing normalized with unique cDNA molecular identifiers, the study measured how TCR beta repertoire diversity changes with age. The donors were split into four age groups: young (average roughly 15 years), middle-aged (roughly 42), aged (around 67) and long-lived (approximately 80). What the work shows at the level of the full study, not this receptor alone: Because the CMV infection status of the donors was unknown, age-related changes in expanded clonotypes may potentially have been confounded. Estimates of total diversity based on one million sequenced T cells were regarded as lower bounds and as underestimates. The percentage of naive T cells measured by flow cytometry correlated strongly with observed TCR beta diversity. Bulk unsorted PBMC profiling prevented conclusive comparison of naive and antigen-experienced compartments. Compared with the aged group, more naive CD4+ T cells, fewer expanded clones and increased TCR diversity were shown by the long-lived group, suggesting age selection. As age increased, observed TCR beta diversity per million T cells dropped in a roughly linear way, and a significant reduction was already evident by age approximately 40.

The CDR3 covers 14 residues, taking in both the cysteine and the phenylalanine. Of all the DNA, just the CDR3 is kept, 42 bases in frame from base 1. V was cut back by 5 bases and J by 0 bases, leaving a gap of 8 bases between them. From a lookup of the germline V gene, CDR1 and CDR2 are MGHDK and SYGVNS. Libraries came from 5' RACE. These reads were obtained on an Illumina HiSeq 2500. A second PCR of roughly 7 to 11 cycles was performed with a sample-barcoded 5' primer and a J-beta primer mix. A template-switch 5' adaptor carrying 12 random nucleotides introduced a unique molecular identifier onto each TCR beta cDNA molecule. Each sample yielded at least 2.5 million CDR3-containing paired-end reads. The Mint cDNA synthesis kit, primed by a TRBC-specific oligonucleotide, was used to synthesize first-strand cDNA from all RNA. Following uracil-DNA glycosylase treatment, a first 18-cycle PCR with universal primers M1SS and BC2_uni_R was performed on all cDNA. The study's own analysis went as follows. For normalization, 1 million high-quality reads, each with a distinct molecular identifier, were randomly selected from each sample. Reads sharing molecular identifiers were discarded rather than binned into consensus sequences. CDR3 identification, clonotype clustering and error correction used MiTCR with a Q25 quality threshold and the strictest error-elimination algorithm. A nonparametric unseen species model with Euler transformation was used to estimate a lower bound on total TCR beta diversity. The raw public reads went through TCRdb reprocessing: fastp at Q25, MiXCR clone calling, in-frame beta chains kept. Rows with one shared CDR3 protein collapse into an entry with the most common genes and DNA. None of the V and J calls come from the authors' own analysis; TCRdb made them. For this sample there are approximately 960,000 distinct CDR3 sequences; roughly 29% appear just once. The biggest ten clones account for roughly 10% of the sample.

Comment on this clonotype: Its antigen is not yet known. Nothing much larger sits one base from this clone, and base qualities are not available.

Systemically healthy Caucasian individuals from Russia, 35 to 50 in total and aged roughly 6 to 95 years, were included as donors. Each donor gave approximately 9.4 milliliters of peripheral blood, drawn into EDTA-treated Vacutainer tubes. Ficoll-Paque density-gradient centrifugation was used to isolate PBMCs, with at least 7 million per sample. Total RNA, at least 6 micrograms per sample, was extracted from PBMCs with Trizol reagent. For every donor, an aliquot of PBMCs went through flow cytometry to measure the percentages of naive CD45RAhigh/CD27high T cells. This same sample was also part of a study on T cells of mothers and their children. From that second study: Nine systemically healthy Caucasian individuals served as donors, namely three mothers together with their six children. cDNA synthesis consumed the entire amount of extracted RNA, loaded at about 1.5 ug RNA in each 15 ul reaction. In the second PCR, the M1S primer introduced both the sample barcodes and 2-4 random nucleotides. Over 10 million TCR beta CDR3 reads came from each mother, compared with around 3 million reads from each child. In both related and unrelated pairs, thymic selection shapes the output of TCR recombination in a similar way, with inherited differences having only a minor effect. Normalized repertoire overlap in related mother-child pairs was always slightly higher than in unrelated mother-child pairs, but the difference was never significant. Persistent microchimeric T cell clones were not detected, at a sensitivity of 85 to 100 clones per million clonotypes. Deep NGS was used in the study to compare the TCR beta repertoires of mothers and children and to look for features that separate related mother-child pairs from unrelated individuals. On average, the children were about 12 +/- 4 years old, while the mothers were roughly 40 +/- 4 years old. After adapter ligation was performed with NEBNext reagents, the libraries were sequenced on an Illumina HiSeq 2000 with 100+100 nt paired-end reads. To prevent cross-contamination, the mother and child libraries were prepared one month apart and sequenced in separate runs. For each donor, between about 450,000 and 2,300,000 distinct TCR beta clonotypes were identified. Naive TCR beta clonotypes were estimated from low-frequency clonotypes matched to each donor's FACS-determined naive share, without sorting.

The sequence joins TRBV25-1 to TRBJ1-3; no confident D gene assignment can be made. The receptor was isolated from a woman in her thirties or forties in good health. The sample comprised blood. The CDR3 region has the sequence CASSSLYSGNTIYF. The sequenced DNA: TGTGCCAGCAGTTCCCTGTACTCTGGAAACACCATATATTTT.